Listed below are T cell receptor beta chains from one sample, sequenced in a study of T cells after yellow fever vaccination. TCRdb recomputed calls from the 5' RACE reads with MiXCR, one row per CDR3 protein. The sample consists of 450,000 to 550,000 distinct CDR3 sequences, 20% to 25% of them appearing once. The input for sequencing was PBMCs, taken roughly 23 days after the first yellow fever vaccination. The receptor set was obtained from a young man who received the YFV17D yellow fever vaccine. CDR3s include the opening cysteine and the closing phenylalanine or tryptophan. Each record gives: D gene, clone size, CDR3 length, V gene, J gene, CDR3 DNA, CDR3 protein. D genes are given only for firm matches. Size is stated for part of the rows, as once, few or many counts, or as a class when the clone is expanded.

.,.,13,TRBV20-1,TRBJ1-5,TGCAGTGCTAGGGGGAGGGGAGGTCAGCCCCAGCATTTT,CSARGRGGQPQHF
.,.,13,TRBV6-1,TRBJ2-5,TGTGCCAGCAGTGAGATGCACCAAGAGACCCAGTACTTC,CASSEMHQETQYF
.,few,13,TRBV2,TRBJ2-7,TGTGCCAGCAGTGTACGAGATCTGGGGGAGCAGTACTTC,CASSVRDLGEQYF
.,.,16,TRBV7-2,TRBJ1-1,TGTGCCAGCAGCCCGCAGGGAGGGTCCATGAACACTGAAGCTTTCTTT,CASSPQGGSMNTEAFF
.,.,13,TRBV4-3,TRBJ2-3,TGCGCCAGCAGCCAGGACCGGGTAGATACGCAGTATTTT,CASSQDRVDTQYF
TRBD2,.,15,TRBV6-2/TRBV6-3,TRBJ2-5,TGTGCCAGCCAGCGGGGGGTTTTCAGGGGAGAGACCCAGTACTTC,CASQRGVFRGETQYF
.,.,14,TRBV5-1,TRBJ2-3,TGCGCCAGCAGACAGGGGGGGATGACAGATACGCAGTATTTT,CASRQGGMTDTQYF
TRBD1,few,14,TRBV2,TRBJ2-3,TGTGCCAGCAGGGTGGGACAGGGCACAGATACGCAGTATTTT,CASRVGQGTDTQYF
.,.,12,TRBV9,TRBJ2-5,TGTGCCAGCACCCCTTTTGTCGGGACCCAGTACTTC,CASTPFVGTQYF
.,.,12,TRBV20-1,TRBJ2-2,TGCAGTGCTAGAGCGGCAGGAAGGGAGCTGTTTTTT,CSARAAGRELFF
TRBD2,few,15,TRBV30,TRBJ2-3,TGTGCCTGGACCCGACTAGCGGGGGGCACAGATACGCAGTATTTT,CAWTRLAGGTDTQYF
.,few,13,TRBV20-1,TRBJ2-5,TGCAGTCACACTAGGCCCCGAAGAGAGGCCCAGTACTTC,CSHTRPRREAQYF
TRBD1,few,14,TRBV7-2,TRBJ1-3,TGTGCCAGCAGCTTTACAGGGGACGGAAACACCATATATTTT,CASSFTGDGNTIYF
.,.,15,TRBV7-9,TRBJ1-5,TGTGCCAGCAGCTTAGGGGGTAGGGGCAATCAGCCCCAGCATTTT,CASSLGGRGNQPQHF
.,.,15,TRBV4-3,TRBJ2-5,TGCGCCAGCAGCGCCCGACAGGGAGGTTGGGAGACCCAGTACTTC,CASSARQGGWETQYF
TRBD1,.,12,TRBV9,TRBJ1-1,TGTGCCAGCAGCGCGGGACAGCATGAAGCTTTCTTT,CASSAGQHEAFF
TRBD2,.,16,TRBV6-5,TRBJ2-1,TGTGCCAGCAGTGTCCTCGAGCGGGGGCCCTGGGATGAGCAGTTCTTC,CASSVLERGPWDEQFF
.,.,13,TRBV20-1,TRBJ1-2,TGCAGTGCTCCGGACAGAGCTAACTATGGCTACACCTTC,CSAPDRANYGYTF
.,.,18,TRBV6-5,TRBJ2-1,TGTGCCAGCAGTTACTCGTCATTTATCAATGTGGATGCAAATGAGCAGTTCTTC,CASSYSSFINVDANEQFF
TRBD2,few,12,TRBV7-2,TRBJ2-7,TGTGCCAGCACCGTCGCGGGGGGCGAGCAGTACTTC,CASTVAGGEQYF
TRBD1,.,15,TRBV7-2,TRBJ2-3,TGTGCCAGCAGCCCCACCGGGACAGGGAGAGATACGCAGTATTTT,CASSPTGTGRDTQYF
.,.,15,TRBV13,TRBJ1-4,TGTGCCAGCAGCCCCCGGACAGCCCCGAATGAAAAACTGTTTTTT,CASSPRTAPNEKLFF
.,.,14,TRBV7-9,TRBJ2-5,TGTGCCAGCAGCTTAGAGCAGGAGAGGGAGACCCAGTACTTC,CASSLEQERETQYF
.,few,15,TRBV11-2,TRBJ2-7,TGTGCCAGCAGCTCACACGACAGCCAGAACTACGAGCAGTACTTC,CASSSHDSQNYEQYF
.,few,15,TRBV3-1,TRBJ2-4,TGTGCCAGCAGCCAATTAGGAGGGACCAAAAACATTCAGTACTTC,CASSQLGGTKNIQYF
TRBD2,.,15,TRBV2,TRBJ2-5,TGTGCCAGCAGATGGGGAGCGGGGGGGCCGGAGACCCAGTACTTC,CASRWGAGGPETQYF
TRBD2,few,16,TRBV7-2,TRBJ2-3,TGTGCCAGCAGCTTTGGCGGGGGGCCAGGCACAGATACGCAGTATTTT,CASSFGGGPGTDTQYF
TRBD1,few,14,TRBV7-2,TRBJ2-7,TGTGCCAGCAGCTCTCCCGGGACAGCCTACGAGCAGTACTTC,CASSSPGTAYEQYF
TRBD2,.,15,TRBV15,TRBJ2-1,TGTGCCACCAGCAGACTAGCGGGGGTCTACAATGAGCAGTTCTTC,CATSRLAGVYNEQFF
.,.,14,TRBV6-5,TRBJ1-1,TGTGCCAGCAGTTATGCGAGCCTGGGGACTGAAGCTTTCTTT,CASSYASLGTEAFF
.,few,13,TRBV7-9,TRBJ2-3,TGTGCCAGCAGCCCCCAGATGGGTGGTACGCAGTATTTT,CASSPQMGGTQYF
TRBD1,.,16,TRBV4-3,TRBJ1-2,TGCGCCAGCAGCCAAGGGGCGGGACAGGGGACCTATGGCTACACCTTC,CASSQGAGQGTYGYTF
TRBD1,many,12,TRBV7-2,TRBJ2-1,TGTGCCAGCAGCGTCAGGGGGAATGAGCAGTTCTTC,CASSVRGNEQFF
TRBD2,few,14,TRBV2,TRBJ2-3,TGTGCCAGCACAATAGCGGGGGGCCCAGATACGCAGTATTTT,CASTIAGGPDTQYF
TRBD1,few,17,TRBV4-1,TRBJ2-2,TGCGCCAGCAGCCAGACAGGGCCGCCCGCGAACACCGGGGAGCTGTTTTTT,CASSQTGPPANTGELFF
TRBD2,once,15,TRBV18,TRBJ2-1,TGTGCCAGCTCTCGAAAGCGGGGGGGTTACAATGAGCAGTTCTTC,CASSRKRGGYNEQFF
.,.,14,TRBV12-3/TRBV12-4,TRBJ1-1,TGTGCCAGCAGTTTAGATTACCGGGACACTGAAGCTTTCTTT,CASSLDYRDTEAFF
TRBD1,.,16,TRBV6-1,TRBJ2-2,TGTGCCAGCAGTGTCCCTGGGACAGACTCCACCGGGGAGCTGTTTTTT,CASSVPGTDSTGELFF
.,.,15,TRBV6-1,TRBJ2-5,TGTGCCAGCAGGGACAGATGGCAGACACAAGAGACCCAGTACTTC,CASRDRWQTQETQYF
.,few,13,TRBV12-3/TRBV12-4,TRBJ2-1,TGTGCCAGCTGCGATGGACAGTACAATGAGCAGTTCTTC,CASCDGQYNEQFF
.,few,17,TRBV4-1,TRBJ2-7,TGCGCGACTCAGTGGATAGGGGGGCAGGGGCATAGGTACGAGCAGTACTTC,CATQWIGGQGHRYEQYF
.,few,16,TRBV10-3,TRBJ2-7,TGTGCCATCAGTGGAAAGGGGAGCCCCGGGGACTACGAGCAGTACTTC,CAISGKGSPGDYEQYF
TRBD2,.,18,TRBV4-1,TRBJ2-3,TGCGCCAGCAGCCAAGATCCCCAGACTAGCGGGGTAACAGATACGCAGTATTTT,CASSQDPQTSGVTDTQYF
TRBD2,.,17,TRBV9,TRBJ2-2,TGTGCCAGCAGCGTAGGGGTAGCGGGGGCCTCCGGCGCGGAGCTGTTTTTT,CASSVGVAGASGAELFF
.,.,13,TRBV12-3/TRBV12-4,TRBJ2-3,TGTGCCAGCAGTTTAACGCCCCCGGCTACGCAGTATTTT,CASSLTPPATQYF
TRBD2,few,15,TRBV11-2,TRBJ2-2,TGTGCCAGCAGCCGTGGACTAGGGGACACCGGGGAGCTGTTTTTT,CASSRGLGDTGELFF
TRBD2,.,15,TRBV6-2/TRBV6-3,TRBJ2-1,TGTGCCAGCAAGGGACTAGCGGGGGCAGCTAATGAGCAGTTCTTC,CASKGLAGAANEQFF
.,few,14,TRBV29-1,TRBJ2-7,TGCAGCGTTGAAGGATCCGGCGGGGTCTTCGAGCAGTACTTC,CSVEGSGGVFEQYF
.,.,14,TRBV10-1,TRBJ2-7,TGCGCCAGCAGTGAGTCAATTCTCTCCTCCGAGCAGTACTTC,CASSESILSSEQYF
.,.,15,TRBV9,TRBJ2-1,TGTGCCAGCAGCCCACGACAGACTTTTTACAATGAGCAGTTCTTC,CASSPRQTFYNEQFF
.,once,16,TRBV11-2,TRBJ1-5,TGTGCCAGCAGCCTCCGACAGGACTATAGCAATCAGCCCCAGCATTTT,CASSLRQDYSNQPQHF